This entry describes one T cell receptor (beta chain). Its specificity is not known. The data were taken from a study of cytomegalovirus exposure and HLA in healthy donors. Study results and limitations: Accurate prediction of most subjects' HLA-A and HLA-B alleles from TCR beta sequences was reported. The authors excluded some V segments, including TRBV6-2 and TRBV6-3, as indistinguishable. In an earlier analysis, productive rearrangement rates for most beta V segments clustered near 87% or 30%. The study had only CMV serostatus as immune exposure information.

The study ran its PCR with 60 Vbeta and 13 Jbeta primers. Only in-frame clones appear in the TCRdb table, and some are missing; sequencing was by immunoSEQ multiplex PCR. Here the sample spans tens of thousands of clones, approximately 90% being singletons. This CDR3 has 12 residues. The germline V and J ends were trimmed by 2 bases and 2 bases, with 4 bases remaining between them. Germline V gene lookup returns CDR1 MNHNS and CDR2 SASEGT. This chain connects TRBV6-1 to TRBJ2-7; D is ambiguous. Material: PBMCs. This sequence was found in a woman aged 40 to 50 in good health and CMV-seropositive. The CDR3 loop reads CASSEQTYEQYF. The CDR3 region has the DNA TGTGCCAGCAGTGAACAGACCTACGAGCAGTACTTC.